These 17 T cell receptor beta chains were sequenced from one sample in a study of lymphopenia after photon versus proton radiotherapy. Produced via immunoSEQ multiplex PCR; TCRdb's table is partial and in-frame only. Among about 83,000 clones listed, around 83% were seen once. Source: peripheral blood, taken from a patient treated with proton-based radiotherapy. The receptors derive from a man aged 55 to 70 with pancreatic cancer.

The chain uses TRBV5-5 and TRBJ2-7, with D perhaps matching TRBD1 (6 bases). The germline V and J ends were trimmed by 3 bases and 4 bases, with 20 bases remaining between them. Germline CDR1 SGHKS, CDR2 YYEKEE (reference sequence). The CDR3 is 16 amino acids. The CDR3 is CASSWTDDSVLYEQYF. Written as DNA, the CDR3 is TGTGCCAGCAGCTGGACAGACGACAGTGTGTTGTACGAGCAGTACTTC.

This sequence joins TRBV30 and TRBJ2-7, with 8 nucleotides matching TRBD2. The CDR3 consists of 14 residues. Looked up from germline, CDR1 is GTSNPN and CDR2 is SVGIG (reference sequence). Unmatched junction bases numbered 4, after V lost 0 bases and J lost 3 bases. The CDR3 spells CAWSVDLAGYEQYF. The CDR3 region has the DNA TGTGCCTGGAGTGTAGATCTAGCGGGCTACGAGCAGTACTTC.

This clone has only one observation. The J gene is TRBJ2-5, the V gene TRBV15; D may match TRBD1 or TRBD2 (6 bases each). The CDR3 covers 15 residues. The germline V gene encodes CDR1 LNHNV and CDR2 YYDKDF (reference sequence). The germline V and J ends were trimmed by 0 bases and 11 bases, with 19 bases remaining between them. The CDR3 DNA sequence: TGTGCCACCAGCAGAGACAGGGGAGGCTCTTTTGAGCAGTACTTC. The encoded protein is CATSRDRGGSFEQYF.

The chain couples TRBV9 to TRBJ1-4; a weak D match, TRBD1 (5 bases). The CDR3 has 16 residues. Trimming took off 0 bases at V and 4 bases at J, with 13 bases between the two ends. Germline V gene sequence: CDR1 SGDLS, CDR2 YYNGEE. The chain's CDR3 is CASSVAYGTFNEKLFF. The CDR3 DNA is TGTGCCAGCAGCGTAGCTTACGGGACCTTTAATGAAAAACTGTTTTTT.

This chain connects TRBV19 to TRBJ1-2; D ambiguous. The CDR3 is 11 residues long. V lost 8 bases and J 8 bases, leaving 12 bases between the germline ends. Per germline, CDR1 LNHDA and CDR2 SQIVND (reference sequence). The CDR3 region has the DNA TGTGCCAGTGGGGTCAACGGAGGCTACACCTTC. Translated: CASGVNGGYTF. Full variable domain (remainder filled in from reference TRBV19 and TRBJ1-2): DGGITQSPKYLFRKEGQNVTLSCEQNLNHDAMYWYRQDPGQGLRLIYYSQIVNDFQKGDIAEGYSVSREKKESFPLTVTSAQKNPTAFYLCASGVNGGYTFGSGTRLTVV.

The rearrangement uses TRBV28 and TRBJ2-2; D not resolved. CDR1 MDHEN and CDR2 SYDVKM come from the germline V gene. V lost 1 base to trimming and J lost 1 base, with 7 bases between them. The CDR3 is made up of 15 amino acids. CDR3 sequence (DNA): TGTGCCAGCAGTTTATATACCGGGAACACCGGGGAGCTGTTTTTT. The encoded protein is CASSLYTGNTGELFF.

The chain joins TRBV28 to TRBJ2-5; TRBD1 matches 10 bases. The V and J ends lost 2 bases and 5 bases, in that order; junction bases with no gene match: 5. CDR1 is MDHEN and CDR2 is SYDVKM in the germline V gene. The CDR3 runs 15 residues. The CDR3 DNA sequence: TGTGCCAGCAGTTTAGTGACAGGGGGCACGGAGACCCAGTACTTC. This gives the protein CASSLVTGGTETQYF.

The chain has TRBV29-1 and TRBJ2-3; 10 bases match TRBD2. The ends lost 5 bases at V and 4 bases at J; junction bases unmatched: 9. Germline V CDR1 and CDR2: SQVTM, ANQGSEA. CDR3 length: 15 amino acids. CDR3 loop: CSVRSSGSFADTQYF. In nucleotides, the CDR3 is TGCAGCGTTCGTTCTAGCGGGAGTTTCGCAGATACGCAGTATTTT.

There are a few counts of this clone. J is TRBJ2-2 and V is TRBV18, with 8 bases lining up with TRBD1. Germline trimming cut 2 bases from V and 3 bases from J; bases unmatched to any gene: 5. This CDR3 comprises 16 residues. Looked up from germline, CDR1 is KGHSH and CDR2 is LQKENI. The CDR3 DNA follows: TGTGCCAGCTCACCAAGGCAGGGGGCGGACACCGGGGAGCTGTTTTTT. This gives the protein CASSPRQGADTGELFF.

The genes are TRBV7-6 and TRBJ2-2, with 9 bases matching TRBD2. The length of the CDR3 is 17 residues. Germline V lookup: CDR1 SGHVS, CDR2 FNYEAQ. Germline trimming cut 5 bases from V and 0 bases from J; bases unmatched to any gene: 7. The CDR3 DNA reads as TGTGCCAGCAGCCTTCGACTAGCGGCCTCGAACACCGGGGAGCTGTTTTTT. Protein product: CASSLRLAASNTGELFF.

The rearrangement links TRBV7-2 to TRBJ2-7; D is unresolved. Germline CDR1 SGHTA, CDR2 FQGNSA. The CDR3 is made up of 12 amino acids. V was clipped by 6 bases and J by 2 bases, with 8 bases between them. The CDR3 nucleotides read TGTGCCAGCAGTAAAACAGCCTACGAGCAGTACTTC. Residues: CASSKTAYEQYF.

The chain's CDR3 is CASSVAPREDNEQFF. Here the CDR3 DNA reads TGTGCCAGCAGCGTAGCCCCCCGCGAGGACAATGAGCAGTTCTTC. The chain links TRBV9 to TRBJ2-1; D gene unclear. The CDR3 length is 15 residues. V was cut by 0 bases and J by 5 bases, with 12 bases left in between. CDR1 SGDLS and CDR2 YYNGEE come from the germline V gene.

The J gene is TRBJ2-7, the V gene TRBV7-9; 7 bases are shared with TRBD2. This CDR3 has 12 residues. V was pared by 8 bases and J by 9 bases, with 10 bases of the junction left unmatched. Germline V gene sequence: CDR1 SEHNR, CDR2 FQNEAQ (reference sequence). The DNA of the CDR3 is TGTGCCAGCTCCGCCGGCGGGGGAGGGCAGTACTTC. Protein product: CASSAGGGGQYF.

The chain links TRBV5-6 to TRBJ1-2; 8 bases agree with TRBD1. CDR3 length: 15 residues. V lost 3 bases to trimming and J lost 4 bases; unmatched junction nucleotides: 8. Germline lookup yields CDR1 SGHDT and CDR2 YYEEEE. The CDR3, as DNA: TGTGCCAGCAGCTCGCTTACGGGACAGGCCTATGGCTACACCTTC. Protein product: CASSSLTGQAYGYTF.

The chain has TRBV18 and TRBJ2-3, with D perhaps TRBD1 (6 bases). Trimming pared 5 bases from V and 2 bases from J, leaving 11 bases between. In germline, CDR1 is KGHSH, CDR2 LQKENI. CDR3 length: 14 residues. CDR3 in DNA: TGTGCCAGCTCAAGGGCAGGGGACACAGATACGCAGTATTTT. Its protein product is CASSRAGDTDTQYF.

This chain connects TRBV6-1 to TRBJ2-1; no firm D call. Germline CDR1 MNHNS, CDR2 SASEGT. The CDR3 contains 12 residues. V shed 7 bases and J shed 10 bases, with 14 bases lying between them. The chain's CDR3 is CASIRDPREQFF. CDR3 coding DNA: TGTGCCAGCATCAGAGACCCGAGAGAGCAGTTCTTC.

V gene TRBV5-1 combines with J gene TRBJ2-7; D is unclear. Germline CDR1 reads SGHRS; CDR2 reads YFSETQ. The germline V and J ends were trimmed by 3 bases and 12 bases, with 16 bases remaining between them. The CDR3 spans 12 residues. The CDR3 sequence is CASSWDTQQRYF. CDR3 in DNA: TGCGCCAGCAGCTGGGATACCCAGCAGAGGTACTTC.